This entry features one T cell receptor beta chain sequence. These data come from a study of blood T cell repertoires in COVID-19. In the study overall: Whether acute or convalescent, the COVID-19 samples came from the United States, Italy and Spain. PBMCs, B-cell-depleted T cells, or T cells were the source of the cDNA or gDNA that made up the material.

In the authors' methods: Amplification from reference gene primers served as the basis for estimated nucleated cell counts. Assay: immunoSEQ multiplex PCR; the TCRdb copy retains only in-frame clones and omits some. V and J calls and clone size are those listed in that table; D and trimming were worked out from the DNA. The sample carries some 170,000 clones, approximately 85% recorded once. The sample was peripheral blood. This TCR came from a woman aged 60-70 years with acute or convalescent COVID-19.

The CDR3 DNA is TGTGCCAGCAGCTTAGTGGACAGGGCCTCCACCGGGGAGCTGTTTTTT. Its translation is CASSLVDRASTGELFF. The V and J genes are TRBV7-6 and TRBJ2-2, with TRBD1 matching 8 bases. V was clipped by 1 base and J by 4 bases; unmatched bases: 5. The CDR3 has 16 residues. CDR1 and CDR2 from the germline V gene are SGHVS and FNYEAQ. The full variable domain, rest sourced from reference TRBV7-6 and TRBJ2-2, is GAGVSQSPRYKVTKRGQDVALRCDPISGHVSLYWYRQALGQGPEFLTYFNYEAQQDKSGLPNDRFSAERPEGSISTLTIQRTEQRDSAMYRCASSLVDRASTGELFFGEGSRLTVL.